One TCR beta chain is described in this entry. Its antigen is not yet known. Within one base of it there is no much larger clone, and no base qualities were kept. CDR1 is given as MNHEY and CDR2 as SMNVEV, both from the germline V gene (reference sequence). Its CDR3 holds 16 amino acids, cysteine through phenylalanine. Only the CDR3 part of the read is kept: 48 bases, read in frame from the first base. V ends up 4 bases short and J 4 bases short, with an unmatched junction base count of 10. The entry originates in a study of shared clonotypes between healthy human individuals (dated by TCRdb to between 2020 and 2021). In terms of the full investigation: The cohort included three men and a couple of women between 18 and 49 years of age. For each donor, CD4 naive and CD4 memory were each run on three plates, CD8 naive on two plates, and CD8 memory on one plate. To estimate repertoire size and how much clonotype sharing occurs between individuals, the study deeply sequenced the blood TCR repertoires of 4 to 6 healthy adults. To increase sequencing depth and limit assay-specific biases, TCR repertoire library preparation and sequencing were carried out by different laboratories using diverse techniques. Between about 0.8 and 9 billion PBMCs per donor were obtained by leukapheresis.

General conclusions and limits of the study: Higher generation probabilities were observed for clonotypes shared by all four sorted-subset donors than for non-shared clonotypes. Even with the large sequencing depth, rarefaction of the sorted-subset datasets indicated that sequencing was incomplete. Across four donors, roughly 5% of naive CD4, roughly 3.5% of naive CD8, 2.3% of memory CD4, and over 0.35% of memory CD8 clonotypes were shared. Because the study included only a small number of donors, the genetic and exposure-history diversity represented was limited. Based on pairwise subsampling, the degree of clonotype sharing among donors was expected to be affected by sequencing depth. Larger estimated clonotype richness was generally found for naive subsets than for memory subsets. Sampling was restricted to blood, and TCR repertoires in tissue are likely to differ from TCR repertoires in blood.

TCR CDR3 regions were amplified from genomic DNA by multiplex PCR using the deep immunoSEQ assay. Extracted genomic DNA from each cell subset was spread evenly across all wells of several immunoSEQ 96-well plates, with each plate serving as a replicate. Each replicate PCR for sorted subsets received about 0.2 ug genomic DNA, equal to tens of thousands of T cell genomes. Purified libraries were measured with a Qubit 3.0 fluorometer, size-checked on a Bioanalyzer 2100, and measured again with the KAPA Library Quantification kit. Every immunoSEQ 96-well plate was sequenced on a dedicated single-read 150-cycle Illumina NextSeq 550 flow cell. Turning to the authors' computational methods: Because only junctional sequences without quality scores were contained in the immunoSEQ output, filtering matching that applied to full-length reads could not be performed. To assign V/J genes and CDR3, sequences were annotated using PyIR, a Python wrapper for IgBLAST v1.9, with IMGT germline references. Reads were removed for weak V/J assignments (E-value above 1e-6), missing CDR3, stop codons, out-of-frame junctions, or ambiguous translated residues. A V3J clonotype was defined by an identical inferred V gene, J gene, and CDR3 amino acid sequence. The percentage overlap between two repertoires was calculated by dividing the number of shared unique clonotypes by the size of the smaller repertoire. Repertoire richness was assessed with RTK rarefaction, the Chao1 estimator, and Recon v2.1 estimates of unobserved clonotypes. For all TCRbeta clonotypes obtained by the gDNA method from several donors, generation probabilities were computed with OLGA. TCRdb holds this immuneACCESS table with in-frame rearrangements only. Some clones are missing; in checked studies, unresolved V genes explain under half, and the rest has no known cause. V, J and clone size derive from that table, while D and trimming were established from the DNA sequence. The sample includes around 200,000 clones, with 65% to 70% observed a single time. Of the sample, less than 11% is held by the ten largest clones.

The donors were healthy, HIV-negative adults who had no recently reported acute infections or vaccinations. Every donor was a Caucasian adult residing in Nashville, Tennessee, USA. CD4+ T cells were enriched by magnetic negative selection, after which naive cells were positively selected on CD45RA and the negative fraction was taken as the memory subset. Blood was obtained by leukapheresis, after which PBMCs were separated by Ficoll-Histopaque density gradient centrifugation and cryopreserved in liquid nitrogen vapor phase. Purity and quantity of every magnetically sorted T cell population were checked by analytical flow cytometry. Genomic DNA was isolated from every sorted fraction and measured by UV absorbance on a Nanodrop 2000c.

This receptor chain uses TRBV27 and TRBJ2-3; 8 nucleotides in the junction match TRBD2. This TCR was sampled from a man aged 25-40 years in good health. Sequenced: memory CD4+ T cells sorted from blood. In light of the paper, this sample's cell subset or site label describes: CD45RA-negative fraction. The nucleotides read TGTGCCAGCAGTTCTCGTCGAGACGGGGGGGCAGATACGCAGTATTTT. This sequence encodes CASSSRRDGGADTQYF.